A single sample gave rise to the 16 T cell receptor beta chains below, sequenced in a study of blood T cell repertoires in COVID-19. Using immunoSEQ multiplex PCR, the repertoire was profiled, and TCRdb retains in-frame clones only, with some absent. Of approximately 210,000 clones listed, approximately 85% were seen once; the top ten hold about 8%. Sequencing was done on a sample of peripheral blood. The receptors were sampled from a woman between 45 and 60 years old with active or convalescent COVID-19.

This chain connects TRBV19 to TRBJ1-1; D is uncertain. This CDR3 has 13 amino acids. Trimming shortened V by 5 bases and J by 3 bases, and 10 bases separated the two germline ends. Germline V gives CDR1 LNHDA, CDR2 SQIVND (reference sequence). Here the CDR3 reads CASSPRGDTEAFF. The CDR3 DNA is TGTGCCAGTAGTCCGCGCGGGGACACTGAAGCTTTCTTT.

The chain recombines TRBV6-5 with TRBJ2-7, with a possible D match to TRBD1 (5 bases). Germline assignment: CDR1 MNHEY and CDR2 SVGAGI. This CDR3 has 13 amino acids. Trimming removed 5 bases from V and 3 bases from J, with 11 bases in between. Written as DNA, the CDR3 is TGTGCCAGCAGTCTGGGGCCACGCTACGAGCAGTACTTC. This codes for CASSLGPRYEQYF.

This chain connects TRBV4-1 to TRBJ2-3; TRBD2 agrees at 7 bases. CDR1 is MGHRA, CDR2 YSYEKL, per germline. The CDR3 covers 15 residues. With V trimmed by 0 bases and J by 5 bases, 5 bases remained unmatched. CDR3 nucleotide sequence: TGCGCCAGCAGCCAAGAAGGGGCGGGAGTAGATACGCAGTATTTT. Its translation is CASSQEGAGVDTQYF.

The CDR3 DNA is TGTGCCAGCAGAGCCGGGACACAGAACACCGGGGAGCTGTTTTTT. Translating gives CASRAGTQNTGELFF. The chain combines TRBV2 with TRBJ2-2; D is perhaps TRBD1 (6 bases). V was clipped by 6 bases and J by 1 base, with 12 bases between them. Germline lookup yields CDR1 SNHLY and CDR2 FYNNEI. There are 15 residues in the CDR3.

This clone was detected a few times. The chain is built from TRBV18 and TRBJ1-1; TRBD1 is a possible D gene (5 bases). There are 12 residues in the CDR3. Germline CDR1 reads KGHSH; CDR2 reads LQKENI. Trimming took off 4 bases at V and 4 bases at J, with 7 bases between the two ends. In nucleotides, the CDR3 is TGTGCCAGCTCACGCGGGGCCACTGAAGCTTTCTTT. It is translated as CASSRGATEAFF.

This chain links TRBV10-3 with TRBJ1-6, with 7 bases lining up with TRBD1. This CDR3 is 14 amino acids long. The germline gives CDR1 ENHRY, CDR2 SYGVKD. After removal of 5 bases from V and 9 bases from J, the junction contained 7 bases not matched to a gene. CDR3 loop: CAISKDRDGSPLHF. CDR3 DNA sequence: TGTGCCATCAGTAAAGACAGGGACGGTTCACCCCTCCACTTT.

V usage is TRBV7-9 and J usage is TRBJ2-1, with TRBD1 identical over 9 bases. Germline lookup yields CDR1 SEHNR and CDR2 FQNEAQ (reference sequence). J gave up 2 bases and V 5 bases, and 4 bases lay outside the gene matches. There are 15 residues in the CDR3. In DNA, the CDR3 is TGTGCCAGCAGCCCAACAGGGGGCCCCTACAATGAGCAGTTCTTC. It codes for CASSPTGGPYNEQFF.

The V and J genes are TRBV6-1 and TRBJ2-3, with 9 positions matching TRBD2. V gave up 2 bases and J gave up 5 bases; unmatched junction bases: 8. The germline V gene has CDR1 MNHNS and CDR2 SASEGT. The CDR3 runs to 16 residues. CDR3 DNA sequence: TGTGCCAGCAGTGAATCTGGCGGGGGGGCCCTAGATACGCAGTATTTT. Amino acids: CASSESGGGALDTQYF.

The chain joins TRBV27 to TRBJ1-4; 9 bases are a match to TRBD1. The CDR3 is 12 residues long. V gave up 8 bases and J gave up 6 bases; unmatched junction bases: 1. Germline V gene lookup returns CDR1 MNHEY and CDR2 SMNVEV (reference sequence). The CDR3 here is CASGDRDEKLFF. The CDR3 bases are TGTGCCAGCGGGGACAGGGATGAAAAACTGTTTTTT.

This rearrangement joins TRBV29-1 to TRBJ2-3; TRBD1 is a possible D gene (5 bases). The CDR3 contains 15 residues. The germline gives CDR1 SQVTM, CDR2 ANQGSEA. The V end lost 1 base, the J end lost 2 bases, and 13 bases lay between the germline ends. CDR3 coding DNA: TGCAGCGTTGAAGGCCCCCAGGGTCCCACAGATACGCAGTATTTT. Translating it yields CSVEGPQGPTDTQYF.

The chain uses TRBV5-6 and TRBJ1-2, with TRBD1 identical over 8 bases. The CDR3 covers 16 residues. V was pared by 0 bases and J by 0 bases, with 4 bases of the junction left unmatched. Germline V gene data show CDR1 as SGHDT and CDR2 as YYEEEE. The CDR3 DNA is TGTGCCAGCAGCTTGGGCAGGGGGCCATCTAACTATGGCTACACCTTC. It translates to CASSLGRGPSNYGYTF.

This rearrangement joins TRBV11-2 to TRBJ1-1, with 9 bases matching TRBD1. Germline CDR1 SGHAT, CDR2 FQNNGV. V dropped 3 bases and J dropped 0; count of bases not matched to a gene: 8. The CDR3 runs to 17 residues. The CDR3 DNA reads TGTGCCAGCAGCTTTCCACCGGGACAGGGAATGAACACTGAAGCTTTCTTT. This encodes CASSFPPGQGMNTEAFF.

The J gene is TRBJ1-5, the V gene TRBV6-6; D unresolved. The CDR3 is 13 amino acids. Trimming pared 3 bases from V and 6 bases from J, leaving 9 bases between. Germline V CDR1 and CDR2: MNHNY, SVGAGI (reference sequence). The CDR3 nucleotides are TGTGCCAGCAGTTATGTGCGAAGTCAGCCCCAGCATTTT. Its translation: CASSYVRSQPQHF.

The chain combines TRBV15 with TRBJ2-2, with TRBD1 as a possible D gene (6 bases). Per germline, CDR1 LNHNV and CDR2 YYDKDF (reference sequence). Trimming took off 10 bases at V and 7 bases at J, with 16 bases between the two ends. The CDR3 is made up of 13 amino acids. CDR3 sequence (DNA): TGTGCCATAACACAGGGAAAGGGCGGGGAGCTGTTTTTT. Translating it yields CAITQGKGGELFF.

The rearrangement joins TRBV19 to TRBJ2-2, with 10 positions matching TRBD1. With V trimmed by 6 bases and J by 9 bases, 13 bases remained unmatched. Germline V gives CDR1 LNHDA, CDR2 SQIVND (reference sequence). The CDR3 runs 16 residues. CDR3 DNA sequence: TGTGCCAGTAGCCGACAGGGGGCTGGATACTTTCGGGAGCTGTTTTTT. It yields the protein CASSRQGAGYFRELFF.

The genes are TRBV29-1 and TRBJ2-7, with TRBD2 as a possible D gene (7 bases). Germline V gives CDR1 SQVTM, CDR2 ANQGSEA. The CDR3 covers 14 residues. The CDR3: CSCQGHGEGYEQYF. The CDR3 DNA reads as TGCTCGTGCCAGGGACACGGGGAGGGCTACGAGCAGTACTTC.